Listed here is a single TCR beta chain. As yet, its antigen is unknown. The data stem from a study of a mutant IDH1 vaccine in newly diagnosed glioma. Turning to the study itself: Eight vaccinations went to patients in weeks 1, 3, 5, 7, 11, 15, 19, 23. The study started vaccination 4-6 weeks after radiotherapy alone, or with temozolomide cycles. Study results and limitations: Vaccine-induced immune responses occurred in 90% to 95% of patients.

Trimming took off 5 bases at V and 6 bases at J, with 17 bases between the two ends. The CDR3 is made up of 14 amino acids. CDR1 and CDR2 from the germline V gene are SGHKS and YYEKEE (reference sequence). Time point specified: week 23, last vaccination. Each dose of the vaccine consisted of 300 ug of mutant IDH1 20-mer peptide, with topical imiquimod. The donor cohort comprised cases of new WHO grade 3 or 4 IDH1-mutant, ATRX-lost astrocytoma. Data came from immunoSEQ multiplex PCR; TCRdb stores just in-frame clones and leaves some out. The top ten clones hold approximately 0.8% of a sample with about 77,000 clones, around 85% of them seen once.

Source: PBMCs, taken from a glioma patient whose treatment included an IDH1 peptide vaccine. The rearrangement links TRBV5-5 to TRBJ1-1; no definite D call. This receptor was identified in a woman in her 50s with glioma. CDR3 sequence reads: CASRSRPTQAEAFF. CDR3 DNA sequence: TGTGCCAGCAGGTCCCGGCCCACTCAAGCTGAAGCTTTCTTT.